The 5 T cell receptor beta chains in this list originate from one sample, sequenced in a study of cytotoxic CD8 clonotypes in ibrutinib-treated CLL. Data came from immunoSEQ multiplex PCR; TCRdb stores just in-frame clones and leaves some out. The data contain around 140,000 clones, approximately 85% of them singletons. The specimen was PBMCs, collected after 24 months of ibrutinib treatment. The source of these receptors is a human donor with chronic lymphocytic leukemia.

V usage is TRBV7-3 and J usage is TRBJ2-2; TRBD1 or TRBD2 may be the D gene (5 bases each). The CDR3 is 15 amino acids. Trimming pared 5 bases from V and 4 bases from J, leaving 14 bases between. Per germline, CDR1 SGHTA and CDR2 FQGTGA. The CDR3 region is CASSREGIITGELFF. In DNA form, the CDR3 reads TGTGCCAGCAGCCGTGAGGGGATTATCACCGGGGAGCTGTTTTTT.

This chain joins TRBV29-1 and TRBJ1-1; D gene unclear. This CDR3 has 14 amino acids. Germline CDR1 and CDR2: SQVTM and ANQGSEA. V lost 4 bases to trimming and J lost 0 bases, with 12 bases between them. CDR3 sequence (DNA): TGCAGCGTTGCACTACAGTCCCTGAACACTGAAGCTTTCTTT. Its translation: CSVALQSLNTEAFF.

The chain links TRBV19 to TRBJ1-5; D not resolved. Germline V CDR1 and CDR2: LNHDA, SQIVND (reference sequence). The CDR3 sequence is 15 residues long. Trimming shortened V by 3 bases and J by 6 bases, and 15 bases separated the two germline ends. The DNA for the CDR3 is TGTGCCAGTAGTATCTCAACCGAAGGTCCTCAGCCCCAGCATTTT. This gives the protein CASSISTEGPQPQHF. The complete variable domain, with remaining parts taken from reference TRBV19 and TRBJ1-5, reads DGGITQSPKYLFRKEGQNVTLSCEQNLNHDAMYWYRQDPGQGLRLIYYSQIVNDFQKGDIAEGYSVSREKKESFPLTVTSAQKNPTAFYLCASSISTEGPQPQHFGDGTRLSIL.

The V call is TRBV28, the J call TRBJ2-5; D possibly matches TRBD1 or TRBD2 (6 bases each). Per germline, CDR1 MDHEN and CDR2 SYDVKM. The CDR3 covers 15 residues. The V and J ends lost 3 bases and 0 bases respectively, with 11 bases between them. The CDR3 reads CASSFKGGYQETQYF. The DNA of the CDR3 is TGTGCCAGCAGTTTTAAGGGGGGCTACCAAGAGACCCAGTACTTC.

The chain links TRBV25-1 to TRBJ2-1; the match to TRBD1 covers 7 bases. The V and J ends lost 4 bases and 12 bases, in that order; junction bases with no gene match: 9. This CDR3 has 13 residues. Germline V gives CDR1 MGHDK, CDR2 SYGVNS. CDR3 sequence: CASSASTWTGQFF. The CDR3 nucleotides read TGTGCCAGCAGTGCATCGACTTGGACAGGGCAGTTCTTC.